This is a list of T cell receptor beta chains from one sample in a study of OX40 agonist ivuxolimab in advanced cancers. The data were produced by immunoSEQ multiplex PCR, yet TCRdb's version contains in-frame clones alone and is incomplete. This sample carries about 31,000 clones, 88% of them seen once, and the ten largest clones take under 65%. The sample here was CD4+ or CD8+ T cells sorted from blood, taken in a trial of the OX40 agonist ivuxolimab. The origin of the receptors is an adult with an advanced solid tumor such as melanoma, head and neck, liver or kidney cancer. Both conserved end residues are part of each CDR3. The order of the fields is J gene, clone size, D gene, V gene, CDR3 protein, CDR3 DNA. A D gene is named only where the DNA matches it firmly. Clone sizes are given selectively: once, few, many, or a class where the clone is expanded.

j_call: TRBJ2-1; clone_size: NA; d_call: TRBD2; v_call: TRBV25-1; cdr3_aa: CASSRLAGGSYNEQFF; cdr3_nt: TGTGCCAGCAGTAGACTAGCGGGGGGATCCTACAATGAGCAGTTCTTC
j_call: TRBJ2-7; clone_size: NA; d_call: NA; v_call: TRBV19; cdr3_aa: CASSIQTSGAYEQYF; cdr3_nt: TGTGCCAGTAGTATTCAGACTAGTGGGGCCTACGAGCAGTACTTC
j_call: TRBJ1-1; clone_size: NA; d_call: NA; v_call: TRBV19; cdr3_aa: CASTIGGNTEAFF; cdr3_nt: TGTGCCAGTACTATCGGGGGGAACACTGAAGCTTTCTTT
j_call: TRBJ2-7; clone_size: NA; d_call: NA; v_call: TRBV11-2; cdr3_aa: CASSLARTVSGEQYF; cdr3_nt: TGTGCCAGCAGCTTAGCAAGGACAGTGTCGGGCGAGCAGTACTTC
j_call: TRBJ2-7; clone_size: NA; d_call: NA; v_call: TRBV6-5; cdr3_aa: CASSYPRDGASYEQYF; cdr3_nt: TGTGCCAGCAGTTACCCTCGGGACGGAGCTTCCTACGAGCAGTACTTC
j_call: TRBJ2-3; clone_size: NA; d_call: NA; v_call: TRBV27; cdr3_aa: CASSPPSDTQYF; cdr3_nt: TGTGCCAGCAGTCCGCCTTCAGATACGCAGTATTTT
j_call: TRBJ2-3; clone_size: few; d_call: NA; v_call: TRBV11-1; cdr3_aa: CASSPPSTDTQYF; cdr3_nt: TGTGCCAGCAGCCCCCCCAGCACAGATACGCAGTATTTT
j_call: TRBJ1-2; clone_size: once; d_call: NA; v_call: TRBV2; cdr3_aa: CASPRDTLGYTF; cdr3_nt: TGTGCCAGCCCGAGGGACACTCTTGGCTACACCTTC
j_call: TRBJ1-2; clone_size: NA; d_call: NA; v_call: TRBV27; cdr3_aa: CASSLEGSNYGYTF; cdr3_nt: TGTGCCAGCAGTTTGGAAGGGAGTAACTATGGCTACACCTTC
j_call: TRBJ2-7; clone_size: NA; d_call: NA; v_call: TRBV7-8; cdr3_aa: CASSLGLGDYEQYF; cdr3_nt: TGTGCCAGCAGCTTAGGATTGGGTGACTACGAGCAGTACTTC
j_call: TRBJ2-1; clone_size: NA; d_call: TRBD2; v_call: TRBV7-2; cdr3_aa: CASSGSKRGVLQIRNEQFF; cdr3_nt: TGTGCCAGCAGCGGGTCCAAGCGGGGGGTTTTACAGATTCGCAATGAGCAGTTCTTC
j_call: TRBJ1-2; clone_size: NA; d_call: NA; v_call: TRBV28; cdr3_aa: CATLARRPYGYTF; cdr3_nt: TGTGCCACCTTGGCACGCAGGCCCTATGGCTACACCTTC
j_call: TRBJ2-1; clone_size: NA; d_call: NA; v_call: TRBV7-6; cdr3_aa: CASSPGGQIEQFF; cdr3_nt: TGTGCCAGCAGCCCCGGGGGACAGATTGAGCAGTTCTTC
j_call: TRBJ2-1; clone_size: NA; d_call: NA; v_call: TRBV13; cdr3_aa: CASSLVRWDEQFF; cdr3_nt: TGTGCCAGCAGCCTCGTACGGTGGGATGAGCAGTTCTTC
j_call: TRBJ2-7; clone_size: few; d_call: NA; v_call: TRBV14; cdr3_aa: CASSQDNLSYEQYF; cdr3_nt: TGTGCCAGCAGCCAAGATAACCTGTCCTACGAGCAGTACTTC
j_call: TRBJ2-7; clone_size: NA; d_call: TRBD1; v_call: TRBV30; cdr3_aa: CAWTRDRGYEQYF; cdr3_nt: TGTGCCTGGACCCGCGACAGGGGCTACGAGCAGTACTTC
j_call: TRBJ2-7; clone_size: NA; d_call: NA; v_call: TRBV27; cdr3_aa: CASSLSGLATYEQYF; cdr3_nt: TGTGCCAGCAGTTTATCGGGTCTAGCAACCTACGAGCAGTACTTC
j_call: TRBJ1-2; clone_size: few; d_call: NA; v_call: TRBV18; cdr3_aa: CASSLDAAYGYTF; cdr3_nt: TGTGCCAGCTCACTCGACGCCGCCTATGGCTACACCTTC
j_call: TRBJ2-6; clone_size: NA; d_call: NA; v_call: TRBV5-7; cdr3_aa: CASLYGLAYKSGQRPDF; cdr3_nt: TGTGCCAGCCTTTATGGTCTTGCGTACAAGTCGGGCCAACGTCCTGACTTC
j_call: TRBJ2-1; clone_size: NA; d_call: TRBD2; v_call: TRBV29-1; cdr3_aa: CSVDRAGGLGEQFF; cdr3_nt: TGCAGCGTTGACCGCGCGGGGGGTCTTGGTGAGCAGTTCTTC
j_call: TRBJ2-3; clone_size: NA; d_call: NA; v_call: TRBV29-1; cdr3_aa: CSVDGSGALDTQYF; cdr3_nt: TGCAGCGTTGACGGCAGCGGAGCGTTGGATACGCAGTATTTT
j_call: TRBJ1-1; clone_size: once; d_call: TRBD1; v_call: TRBV5-1; cdr3_aa: CASSLKVQGQNTEAFF; cdr3_nt: TGCGCCAGCAGCTTGAAGGTACAGGGGCAGAACACTGAAGCTTTCTTT
j_call: TRBJ2-3; clone_size: NA; d_call: NA; v_call: TRBV6-1; cdr3_aa: CASSHTDTQYF; cdr3_nt: TGTGCCAGCAGCCATACAGATACGCAGTATTTT
j_call: TRBJ2-7; clone_size: NA; d_call: NA; v_call: TRBV6-6; cdr3_aa: CASLVSRDAYEQYF; cdr3_nt: TGTGCCAGCCTAGTCAGCAGGGACGCCTACGAGCAGTACTTC
j_call: TRBJ2-7; clone_size: NA; d_call: NA; v_call: TRBV25-1; cdr3_aa: CASGERGGEQYF; cdr3_nt: TGTGCCAGCGGCGAAAGGGGAGGCGAGCAGTACTTC
j_call: TRBJ2-7; clone_size: NA; d_call: TRBD1; v_call: TRBV27; cdr3_aa: CASSLNVPGTGSNEQYF; cdr3_nt: TGTGCCAGCAGTTTAAACGTTCCCGGGACAGGCTCCAACGAGCAGTACTTC
j_call: TRBJ2-7; clone_size: NA; d_call: NA; v_call: TRBV4-1; cdr3_aa: CASSQVGTYEQYF; cdr3_nt: TGCGCCAGCAGCCAAGTTGGTACCTACGAGCAGTACTTC
j_call: TRBJ1-4; clone_size: NA; d_call: NA; v_call: TRBV6-5; cdr3_aa: CASSRGTNEKLFF; cdr3_nt: TGTGCCAGCTCCAGGGGAACTAATGAAAAACTGTTTTTT
j_call: TRBJ2-7; clone_size: NA; d_call: TRBD1; v_call: TRBV19; cdr3_aa: CASSPRDSTYEQYF; cdr3_nt: TGTGCCAGTAGTCCTCGGGACAGCACCTACGAGCAGTACTTC
j_call: TRBJ2-4; clone_size: NA; d_call: NA; v_call: TRBV5-8; cdr3_aa: CASSFGIQYF; cdr3_nt: TGTGCCAGCAGCTTTGGCATTCAGTACTTC
j_call: TRBJ2-7; clone_size: NA; d_call: NA; v_call: TRBV5-1; cdr3_aa: CASSPLGGSASYEQYF; cdr3_nt: TGCGCCAGCAGCCCCCTAGGGGGATCAGCCTCCTACGAGCAGTACTTC
j_call: TRBJ2-1; clone_size: NA; d_call: TRBD2; v_call: TRBV7-8; cdr3_aa: CASGEGYSYNEQFF; cdr3_nt: TGTGCCAGCGGGGAGGGGTACTCCTACAATGAGCAGTTCTTC
j_call: TRBJ1-1; clone_size: NA; d_call: NA; v_call: TRBV7-9; cdr3_aa: CASSLDEGAEAFF; cdr3_nt: TGTGCCAGCAGCTTAGACGAGGGCGCTGAAGCTTTCTTT
j_call: TRBJ2-3; clone_size: NA; d_call: TRBD2; v_call: TRBV5-6; cdr3_aa: CASSRGGADTQYF; cdr3_nt: TGTGCCAGCAGCCGGGGGGGCGCAGATACGCAGTATTTT
j_call: TRBJ2-7; clone_size: NA; d_call: TRBD1; v_call: TRBV11-2; cdr3_aa: CASSLSQGTYEQYF; cdr3_nt: TGTGCCAGCAGCTTATCACAGGGGACCTACGAGCAGTACTTC
j_call: TRBJ2-3; clone_size: few; d_call: NA; v_call: TRBV19; cdr3_aa: CASSMAVSTDTQYF; cdr3_nt: TGTGCCAGTAGTATGGCGGTTAGCACAGATACGCAGTATTTT
j_call: TRBJ2-1; clone_size: NA; d_call: NA; v_call: TRBV10-2; cdr3_aa: CASSESSDSQVGFF; cdr3_nt: TGCGCCAGCAGTGAATCTAGCGACTCTCAGGTGGGGTTCTTC
j_call: TRBJ1-4; clone_size: NA; d_call: NA; v_call: TRBV7-6; cdr3_aa: CASSLAPLYATAATNEKLFF; cdr3_nt: TGTGCCAGCAGCTTAGCCCCCCTTTATGCGACAGCGGCAACTAATGAAAAACTGTTTTTT
j_call: TRBJ1-4; clone_size: NA; d_call: NA; v_call: TRBV5-1; cdr3_aa: CASSSRGTPNEKLFF; cdr3_nt: TGCGCCAGCTCTAGCCGGGGGACCCCTAATGAAAAACTGTTTTTT
j_call: TRBJ2-5; clone_size: NA; d_call: TRBD1; v_call: TRBV15; cdr3_aa: CATSVDRGYKETQYF; cdr3_nt: TGTGCCACCAGCGTAGACAGGGGCTATAAAGAGACCCAGTACTTC
j_call: TRBJ1-1; clone_size: NA; d_call: NA; v_call: TRBV6-1; cdr3_aa: CASRDTEAFF; cdr3_nt: TGTGCCAGCCGGGACACTGAAGCTTTCTTT
j_call: TRBJ2-5; clone_size: once; d_call: NA; v_call: TRBV28; cdr3_aa: CASRREGGQETQYF; cdr3_nt: TGTGCCAGCAGGAGGGAGGGGGGCCAAGAGACCCAGTACTTC
j_call: TRBJ2-6; clone_size: NA; d_call: NA; v_call: TRBV12-2; cdr3_aa: CASRLAGDDSGANVLTF; cdr3_nt: TGTGCAAGTCGCTTAGCGGGGGACGACTCTGGGGCCAACGTCCTGACTTTC
j_call: TRBJ2-7; clone_size: NA; d_call: TRBD1; v_call: TRBV5-8; cdr3_aa: CASSLAKQGVFYEQYF; cdr3_nt: TGTGCCAGCAGCTTGGCCAAGCAGGGGGTATTCTACGAGCAGTACTTC
j_call: TRBJ2-7; clone_size: medium-sized; d_call: TRBD1; v_call: TRBV19; cdr3_aa: CASSFSRTGGEQYF; cdr3_nt: TGTGCCAGTAGTTTCTCCCGGACAGGCGGGGAGCAGTACTTC
j_call: TRBJ2-4; clone_size: once; d_call: NA; v_call: TRBV21-1; cdr3_aa: CASSNGSRNIQYF; cdr3_nt: TGTGCCAGCAGCAACGGATCTAGGAACATTCAGTACTTC
j_call: TRBJ2-5; clone_size: NA; d_call: NA; v_call: TRBV25-1; cdr3_aa: CASSEFTSQETQYF; cdr3_nt: TGTGCCAGCAGTGAATTTACTAGCCAAGAGACCCAGTACTTC
j_call: TRBJ2-7; clone_size: once; d_call: NA; v_call: TRBV27; cdr3_aa: CASSSDPRYRDSYEQYF; cdr3_nt: TGTGCCAGCAGTTCTGACCCCCGGTACAGAGACTCCTACGAGCAGTACTTC
j_call: TRBJ2-7; clone_size: NA; d_call: NA; v_call: TRBV29-1; cdr3_aa: CSIRIQGSYEQYF; cdr3_nt: TGCAGCATCCGAATTCAGGGCTCCTACGAGCAGTACTTC
j_call: TRBJ1-1; clone_size: NA; d_call: TRBD1; v_call: TRBV27; cdr3_aa: CASSTRTGLANTEAFF; cdr3_nt: TGTGCCAGCAGTACCCGGACAGGGCTCGCGAACACTGAAGCTTTCTTT
j_call: TRBJ1-6; clone_size: NA; d_call: NA; v_call: TRBV6-1; cdr3_aa: CASSEAQYGLDSPLHF; cdr3_nt: TGTGCCAGCAGTGAAGCGCAGTACGGGTTAGATTCACCCCTCCACTTT
j_call: TRBJ2-2; clone_size: NA; d_call: TRBD2; v_call: TRBV11-1; cdr3_aa: CASSWTSGGEKANTGELFF; cdr3_nt: TGTGCCAGCAGTTGGACTAGCGGGGGAGAAAAAGCGAACACCGGGGAGCTGTTTTTT
j_call: TRBJ2-1; clone_size: NA; d_call: TRBD1; v_call: TRBV28; cdr3_aa: CAGSKDRGYEQFF; cdr3_nt: TGTGCCGGTTCGAAGGACAGGGGTTATGAGCAGTTCTTC
j_call: TRBJ2-7; clone_size: few; d_call: NA; v_call: TRBV5-6; cdr3_aa: CASSLGTASYEQYF; cdr3_nt: TGTGCCAGCAGCTTGGGGACTGCCTCCTACGAGCAGTACTTC